The 30 T cell receptor beta chains in this list originate from one sample, sequenced in a study of blood T cell repertoires in COVID-19. This table comes from immunoSEQ multiplex PCR, and its TCRdb copy is limited to in-frame clones, with some not included. The sample holds about 310,000 clones, 87% seen once. Sequenced sample: PBMCs or T cells enriched from blood (not recorded which). These receptors were collected from a woman between 18 and 29 years old who had recovered from COVID-19.

The gene calls are TRBV27 and TRBJ2-7, with 8 bases lining up with TRBD2. Germline V gene lookup returns CDR1 MNHEY and CDR2 SMNVEV (reference sequence). Trimming at V came to 6 bases and at J to 0 bases, leaving 7 bases not matched to a gene. The CDR3 has 15 amino acids. CDR3 nucleotide sequence: TGTGCCAGCAGGGCCCAGAGCGGGAGCTCCTACGAGCAGTACTTC. It yields the protein CASRAQSGSSYEQYF.

DNA of the CDR3: TGTGCCGCGCGGACTGATCAAGAGACCCAGTACTTC. It specifies CAARTDQETQYF. The chain carries TRBV2 and TRBJ2-5, with TRBD2 as a possible D gene (5 bases). The V gene's germline CDR1 is SNHLY and CDR2 FYNNEI. V lost 11 bases and J 2 bases, leaving 12 bases between the germline ends. CDR3 size: 12 residues.

This rearrangement joins TRBV5-4 to TRBJ2-5; 7 bases line up with TRBD2. This CDR3 spans 13 amino acids. The V gene's germline CDR1 is SGHNT and CDR2 YYREEE (reference sequence). Trimming at V came to 5 bases and at J to 3 bases, leaving 4 bases not matched to a gene. CDR3: CASRGRGEETQYF. DNA of the CDR3: TGTGCCAGCAGGGGACGGGGGGAAGAGACCCAGTACTTC.

The V and J genes are TRBV11-2 and TRBJ1-2; D remains ambiguous. The V gene's germline CDR1 is SGHAT and CDR2 FQNNGV. This CDR3 is built from 12 residues. V was shortened by 2 bases and J by 8 bases, with 9 bases between the two germline ends. This CDR3 is CASSLSRHGYTF. CDR3 bases: TGTGCCAGCAGCTTAAGCAGGCACGGCTACACCTTC.

The CDR3 loop reads CASSPGTGLETQYF. Written as DNA, the CDR3 is TGCGCCAGCAGCCCCGGGACAGGTTTAGAGACCCAGTACTTC. The chain couples TRBV5-1 to TRBJ2-5; 8 bases are shared with TRBD1. Germline trimming cut 4 bases from V and 4 bases from J; bases unmatched to any gene: 6. The CDR3 sequence is 14 residues long. Germline CDR1 SGHRS, CDR2 YFSETQ.

This chain links TRBV7-2 with TRBJ1-1, with TRBD1 matching 8 bases. V lost 5 bases and J lost 4; bases outside the gene matches: 12. This CDR3 spans 16 amino acids. Germline CDR1 is SGHTA and CDR2 is FQGNSA. The CDR3 nucleotides read TGTGCCAGCAGCCTGCAGACAGGGGAGGTCGGCACTGAAGCTTTCTTT. Translated, it gives CASSLQTGEVGTEAFF. The variable domain in full, with the rest retrieved from reference TRBV7-2 and TRBJ1-1, is GAGVSQSPSNKVTEKGKDVELRCDPISGHTALYWYRQSLGQGLEFLIYFQGNSAPDKSGLPSDRFSAERTGGSVSTLTIQRTQQEDSAVYLCASSLQTGEVGTEAFFGQGTRLTVV.

This clone was found once. V and J are TRBV11-1 and TRBJ2-1; 8 bases line up with TRBD1. The CDR3 totals 15 residues. Germline CDR1 SGHAT, CDR2 FQDESV (reference sequence). V was pared by 6 bases and J by 5 bases, with 9 bases of the junction left unmatched. CDR3 residues: CASSPPAGGHNEQFF. As DNA, the CDR3 is TGTGCCAGCAGTCCCCCGGCAGGGGGCCACAATGAGCAGTTCTTC.

This clone was observed once. At one end, the junction sequence differs from germline, possibly due to a read error. The chain joins TRBV3-1 (or the pseudogene TRBV3-2) to TRBJ1-6; tentatively, D is TRBD1 (6 bases). The CDR3 loop spans 14 amino acids. Germline V CDR1 and CDR2: LGHDT, YNNKEL (reference sequence). The CDR3 is CASSRQGKNSLLHF. In nucleotides, the CDR3 is TGTGCCAGCAGCCGGCAGGGGAAGAATTCACTCCTCCACTTT.

The chain combines TRBV19 with TRBJ2-5; 13 bases fit TRBD2. Germline CDR1 reads LNHDA; CDR2 reads SQIVND (reference sequence). This CDR3 is 15 amino acids long. V dropped 4 bases and J dropped 3; count of bases not matched to a gene: 2. The CDR3 loop reads CASSNGLAGEETQYF. CDR3 sequence (DNA): TGTGCCAGTAGTAACGGACTAGCGGGGGAAGAGACCCAGTACTTC.

The chain employs TRBV9 and TRBJ1-4; a possible D gene is TRBD1 (5 bases). This CDR3 has 15 amino acids. The germline V and J ends were trimmed by 1 base and 8 bases, with 15 bases remaining between them. The V gene's germline CDR1 is SGDLS and CDR2 YYNGEE. CDR3 bases: TGTGCCAGCAGCGTAAGGGGAGGGGCGGGGGAAAAACTGTTTTTT. Its protein product is CASSVRGGAGEKLFF.

The chain employs TRBV4-2 and TRBJ2-2; 10 nucleotides align to TRBD2. From germline, CDR1 is LGHNA and CDR2 YNFKEQ. This CDR3 contains 16 residues. Trimming cost V 4 bases and J 0 bases; bases outside gene matches: 2. CDR3 sequence reads: CASSRLAGANTGELFF. CDR3 coding DNA: TGTGCCAGCAGCCGGCTAGCGGGGGCGAACACCGGGGAGCTGTTTTTT.

This clone was observed once. The sample carries other DNA sequences with the same CDR3. The chain links TRBV5-6 to TRBJ2-2, with D tentatively TRBD1 (5 bases). V lost 0 bases and J 5 bases, leaving 5 bases between the germline ends. The CDR3 extends over 13 amino acids. Germline assignment: CDR1 SGHDT and CDR2 YYEEEE. In nucleotides, the CDR3 is TGTGCCAGCAGCTTGGCAGGGACCGGGGAGCTGTTTTTT. It is translated as CASSLAGTGELFF.

The genes are TRBV2 and TRBJ1-1; TRBD1 matches 7 bases. J was trimmed by 1 base and V by 5 bases; bases with no gene match: 4. The CDR3 consists of 14 residues. The V gene's germline CDR1 is SNHLY and CDR2 FYNNEI. CDR3 sequence reads: CASSSTGWNTEAFF. The CDR3 nucleotides are TGTGCCAGCAGTTCGACAGGGTGGAACACTGAAGCTTTCTTT.

The chain uses TRBV7-6 and TRBJ2-1, with D possibly matching TRBD1 (5 bases). V lost 0 bases and J lost 4, with 10 bases in between. The CDR3 covers 15 residues. Germline loops: CDR1 SGHVS, CDR2 FNYEAQ. The CDR3 coding sequence is TGTGCCAGCAGCTTAGCTGCGGACAATTACAATGAGCAGTTCTTC. Protein sequence: CASSLAADNYNEQFF.

This chain links TRBV5-1 with TRBJ2-7, with D perhaps matching TRBD2 (6 bases). The V gene's germline CDR1 is SGHRS and CDR2 YFSETQ. The ends were cut back, 0 bases at V and 0 bases at J, with 10 bases in the middle. This CDR3 comprises 15 residues. CDR3 bases: TGCGCCAGCAGCTTGGATCCCGGGGGCTCCTACGAGCAGTACTTC. Translation gives CASSLDPGGSYEQYF.

The V call is TRBV6-2 or TRBV6-3, the J call TRBJ1-5; tentative D call: TRBD1 (6 bases). This CDR3 region has 15 residues. Per the germline V gene, CDR1 is MNHEY and CDR2 is SVGEGT. The ends were cut back, 4 bases at V and 2 bases at J, with 12 bases in the middle. CDR3 nucleotides: TGTGCCAGCAGTTCTCAGGGGAGAGGCAATCAGCCCCAGCATTTT. This sequence encodes CASSSQGRGNQPQHF.

This chain links TRBV19 with TRBJ1-3; tentatively, D is TRBD1 (5 bases). CDR3 length: 15 residues. CDR1 and CDR2 (germline): LNHDA, SQIVND (reference sequence). Trimming took 11 bases from V and 0 from J, leaving 17 bases between them. The CDR3 sequence is CASDRSDSSGNTIYF. In DNA, the CDR3 is TGTGCCTCTGACCGGTCTGACAGCTCTGGAAACACCATATATTTT.

The rearrangement uses TRBV5-4 and TRBJ1-4, with TRBD1 matching 10 bases. From germline, CDR1 is SGHNT and CDR2 YYREEE (reference sequence). V dropped 0 bases and J dropped 6; count of bases not matched to a gene: 5. CDR3 length: 16 residues. The CDR3 reads CASSLGQGAVHEKLFF. DNA of the CDR3: TGTGCCAGCAGCTTGGGACAGGGGGCTGTGCATGAAAAACTGTTTTTT.

CDR3: CASTLLADANTGELFF. CDR3 in DNA: TGTGCCAGCACCCTACTAGCGGATGCGAACACCGGGGAGCTGTTTTTT. V is TRBV27 and J is TRBJ2-2, with 8 bases matching TRBD2. The CDR3 is made up of 16 amino acids. Germline lookup yields CDR1 MNHEY and CDR2 SMNVEV (reference sequence). Trimming removed 7 bases from V and 0 bases from J; junction bases left unmatched: 7.

V gene TRBV28 combines with J gene TRBJ2-7; possible D gene TRBD1, 6 bases. The germline CDR1 and CDR2 sequences are MDHEN and SYDVKM. The length of the CDR3 is 14 residues. V was clipped by 7 bases and J by 3 bases, with 16 bases between them. CDR3 in amino acids: CASTMSRGGYEQYF. DNA of the CDR3: TGTGCCAGCACGATGTCCAGGGGTGGCTACGAGCAGTACTTC.

The chain recombines TRBV28 with TRBJ1-5, with 8 bases that match TRBD1. Germline CDR1 and CDR2: MDHEN and SYDVKM. V shed 6 bases, J shed 6 bases, and the junction held 7 bases outside the gene matches. The CDR3 covers 14 residues. In nucleotides, the CDR3 is TGTGCCAGCAGGAATACAGGGGGGGTTCAGCCCCAGCATTTT. It specifies CASRNTGGVQPQHF.

The chain employs TRBV4-3 and TRBJ1-2; perhaps TRBD1 as D (5 bases). Germline V gene data show CDR1 as LGHNA and CDR2 as YSLEER. The V and J ends lost 0 bases and 5 bases respectively, with 13 bases between them. The CDR3 spans 15 residues. The CDR3 loop is CASSQDWGQGYGYTF. CDR3 bases: TGCGCCAGCAGCCAAGATTGGGGCCAGGGTTATGGCTACACCTTC.

The chain recombines TRBV25-1 with TRBJ1-2, with D unclear. The CDR3 has 13 residues. Deletions cut 7 bases from V and 6 bases from J, with 15 bases between. Germline CDR1 and CDR2: MGHDK and SYGVNS. The CDR3: CASTSRGNHGYTF. The CDR3 DNA sequence: TGTGCCAGCACCTCTAGAGGGAACCATGGCTACACCTTC.

This clone was detected a few times. The J gene is TRBJ2-7, the V gene TRBV6-6; possible D gene TRBD2, 5 bases. The CDR3 loop spans 13 amino acids. V was cut by 4 bases and J by 7 bases, with 14 bases left in between. CDR1 and CDR2 (germline): MNHNY, SVGAGI (reference sequence). The DNA for the CDR3 is TGTGCCAGCAGTTCCTCGGTTCGGGGAGAGCAGTACTTC. Translated: CASSSSVRGEQYF.

The chain joins TRBV25-1 to TRBJ1-2; D is perhaps TRBD1 (5 bases). The V end was cut by 8 bases, the J end by 6 bases, with 19 bases between. The CDR3 consists of 14 residues. CDR1 and CDR2 from the germline V gene are MGHDK and SYGVNS. CDR3 nucleotides: TGTGCCAGCCTCACAGGAGAGAATGAGGATGGCTACACCTTC. Translating it yields CASLTGENEDGYTF.

V usage is TRBV28 and J usage is TRBJ2-7; 8 nucleotides align to TRBD2. There are 14 residues in the CDR3. With 10 bases clipped from V and 0 bases from J, the junction kept 8 bases outside the gene matches. Germline V gives CDR1 MDHEN, CDR2 SYDVKM. The CDR3 here is CATRGGINSYEQYF. The CDR3 DNA is TGTGCCACCCGGGGGGGGATCAACTCCTACGAGCAGTACTTC.

V gene TRBV6-5 combines with J gene TRBJ1-1; D remains ambiguous. V lost 0 bases, J lost 6 bases, and 8 bases lay in between. Germline V gene lookup returns CDR1 MNHEY and CDR2 SVGAGI. CDR3 length: 13 residues. Here the CDR3 DNA reads TGTGCCAGCAGTTACTCGCCATCGGCTGAAGCTTTCTTT. Residues: CASSYSPSAEAFF.

This chain joins TRBV7-2 and TRBJ1-1, with D perhaps TRBD1 (5 bases). This CDR3 is built from 14 residues. Trimming took 1 base from V and 7 from J, leaving 13 bases between them. Germline CDR1 SGHTA, CDR2 FQGNSA. CDR3 sequence: CASSLVQGWGEAFF. The CDR3 coding sequence is TGTGCCAGCAGCTTAGTTCAGGGTTGGGGTGAAGCTTTCTTT.

The V call is TRBV9, the J call TRBJ2-3, with D perhaps matching TRBD1 (5 bases). The CDR3 consists of 14 residues. Germline V gives CDR1 SGDLS, CDR2 YYNGEE. Trimming took 3 bases from V and 5 from J, leaving 13 bases between them. CDR3 coding DNA: TGTGCCAGCAGCGCATTAACCCAGGGAGATACGCAGTATTTT. It encodes CASSALTQGDTQYF.

The chain carries TRBV19 and TRBJ2-3; 7 bases agree with TRBD1. This CDR3 region has 14 residues. Looked up from germline, CDR1 is LNHDA and CDR2 is SQIVND (reference sequence). Trimming cost V 5 bases and J 1 base; bases outside gene matches: 3. DNA of the CDR3: TGTGCCAGTAGTGATGACAGGGGCACAGATACGCAGTATTTT. Its translation is CASSDDRGTDTQYF.